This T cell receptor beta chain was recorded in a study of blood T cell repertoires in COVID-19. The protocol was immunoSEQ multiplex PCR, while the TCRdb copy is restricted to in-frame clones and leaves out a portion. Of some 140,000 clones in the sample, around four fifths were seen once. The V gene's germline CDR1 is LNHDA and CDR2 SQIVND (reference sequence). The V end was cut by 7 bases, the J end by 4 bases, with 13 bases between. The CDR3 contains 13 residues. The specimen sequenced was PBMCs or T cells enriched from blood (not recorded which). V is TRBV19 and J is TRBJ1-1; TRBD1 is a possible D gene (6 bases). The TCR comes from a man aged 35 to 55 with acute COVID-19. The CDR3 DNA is TGTGCCAGTACTCCACAGGGAATCACTGAAGCTTTCTTT. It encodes CASTPQGITEAFF.